The 14 T cell receptor beta chains below were found in one sample sequenced in a study of monozygotic twins with inflammatory bowel disease (dated by TCRdb to the late 2010s). The protocol used for the library was 5' RACE. The sample was run on an Illumina HiSeq 2500. TCRdb reprocessed the reads and provides one entry for every CDR3 protein sequence; no DNA is given. This sample's listing comprises about 160,000 distinct CDR3 sequences. The ten largest clones capture over 2.5% of the sample. The sequenced sample consisted of blood. The origin of the receptors is a human donor with ulcerative colitis or Crohn's disease, or a healthy co-twin of an affected twin (not recorded which).

The chain recombines TRBV4-1 with TRBJ2-3; as DNA is missing, the TRBD2 call by TCRdb cannot be tested. Germline V gene sequence: CDR1 MGHRA, CDR2 YSYEKL. This CDR3 region has 15 residues. CDR3 protein: CASSQVAGVTDTQYF.

The V and J genes are TRBV20-1 and TRBJ2-3; TCRdb returns TRBD1, unconfirmable since there is no DNA. Per germline, CDR1 DFQATT and CDR2 SNEGSKA (reference sequence). The CDR3 loop spans 15 amino acids. CDR3 sequence reads: CSARIPGGGADTQYF.

V and J are TRBV7-6 and TRBJ2-7. The CDR3 is 15 residues long. The germline V gene has CDR1 SGHVS and CDR2 FNYEAQ. CDR3 loop: CASSLASRGTYEQYF.

The gene calls are TRBV20-1 and TRBJ2-7; the D call from TCRdb, TRBD2, cannot be confirmed without DNA. Germline V lookup: CDR1 DFQATT, CDR2 SNEGSKA (reference sequence). This CDR3 contains 13 residues. CDR3 region: CSAEKRGTYEQYF.

The chain couples TRBV11-2 to TRBJ2-1. The germline V gene encodes CDR1 SGHAT and CDR2 FQNNGV. This CDR3 is 13 amino acids long. The CDR3 sequence: CASSLHRDSVQFF.

The chain employs TRBV20-1 and TRBJ2-3; the TRBD2 assignment by TCRdb is unverifiable without DNA. The CDR3 extends over 16 amino acids. The germline V gene encodes CDR1 DFQATT and CDR2 SNEGSKA (reference sequence). The CDR3 is CSASRSLAGGADTQYF.

CDR3 protein: CASSLEDRVFLAKNIQYF. V is TRBV28 and J is TRBJ2-4; checking the TCRdb D call of TRBD1 is not possible without DNA. CDR3 length: 18 residues. The germline CDR1 and CDR2 sequences are MDHEN and SYDVKM.

The chain uses TRBV12-3 or TRBV12-4 and TRBJ1-1; the TRBD1 assignment by TCRdb is unverifiable without DNA. This CDR3 spans 14 amino acids. The CDR3 sequence is CASKLQGLNTEAFF.

The genes are TRBV7-3 and TRBJ2-7. The length of the CDR3 is 14 residues. Looked up from germline, CDR1 is SGHTA and CDR2 is FQGTGA. CDR3 region: CASSSSGNSYEQYF.

The V call is TRBV7-2, the J call TRBJ2-7. This CDR3 has 12 residues. The V gene's germline CDR1 is SGHTA and CDR2 FQGNSA. The CDR3 loop reads CASGQGSYEQYF.

Here the CDR3 reads CASSSRTSGIETQYF. V is TRBV28 and J is TRBJ2-5; the D call from TCRdb, TRBD2, cannot be confirmed without DNA. Germline lookup yields CDR1 MDHEN and CDR2 SYDVKM. The CDR3 extends over 15 amino acids.

The gene calls are TRBV19 and TRBJ1-4. CDR3 length equals 16 residues. The germline V gene has CDR1 LNHDA and CDR2 SQIVND (reference sequence). The CDR3 reads CASSMVSGTAHEKLFF.

The chain couples TRBV2 to TRBJ1-5; TCRdb indicates TRBD1, and absent DNA this call remains unverified. This CDR3 spans 15 amino acids. Germline V lookup: CDR1 SNHLY, CDR2 FYNNEI. CDR3 residues: CASSMGQKNAQPQHF.

V and J are TRBV29-1 and TRBJ2-2; TCRdb's assignment of TRBD2 cannot be checked, as there is no DNA. CDR3 length: 15 amino acids. Germline assignment: CDR1 SQVTM and CDR2 ANQGSEA. The CDR3: CSVPAGPSNTGELFF.